The sequence of this T cell receptor (beta chain) was determined in a study of T cells expressing NK-cell markers. Overall study context: Most of the eight sequenced donors tested HCMV-seropositive; one tested seronegative.

Each CDR3 protein gets one entry in TCRdb, which reprocessed the 5' RACE reads and gives no DNA. This sample's table reports 350,000 to 450,000 distinct CDR3 sequences. The CDR3 loop spans 15 amino acids. Per the germline V gene, CDR1 is DFQATT and CDR2 is SNEGSKA (reference sequence). The specimen was blood T cells: a sorted CD56 or NKG2C T cell subset, CD4+ or CD8+ T cells, or bulk PBMC T cells (not recorded which). The chain is built from TRBV20-1 and TRBJ1-2. This TCR came from a man between 18 and 69 years old in good health. CDR3 residues: CSAPPTMAANYGYTF.